This T cell receptor (delta chain) originates from a study of gamma-delta chains in newborns, infants, children. Study-wide background: Innate gammadelta T cells reportedly expand polyclonally right after birth, driven by microbial exposure, per the title.

This clone was seen more than once but under ten times. This could be a read error, since a much larger clone is one nucleotide away. Other DNA sequences within the sample encode an identical CDR3. TCRdb re-called the reads through CATT. The repertoire holds thousands of delta-chain clones, with roughly 0.71% as singletons. CDR1 and CDR2 (germline): GEAIGNYY, EKD. V was clipped by 0 bases and J by 7 bases, with 26 bases between them. This CDR3 is 19 amino acids long. Sequencing was carried out using blood. The clonotype originates from a child who was a newborn, infant or young child, either healthy, febrile or measles-vaccinated (not recorded which). The V call is TRDV2, the J call TRDJ2, with D hard to call. Here the CDR3 reads CACDTIDLPRESGLAQLFF. DNA of the CDR3: TGTGCCTGTGACACCATTGATCTCCCCCGCGAATCTGGCTTAGCACAACTCTTCTTT.